What follows are 31 T cell receptor beta chains derived from one specimen sequenced in a study of T-cell memory formation after mild COVID-19. TCRdb independently ran MiXCR on the 5' RACE reads; one entry per CDR3 protein. The sample records about 470,000 distinct CDR3 sequences, nearly 25% being singletons. Sequencing input: PBMCs or a T cell subset sorted from them (not recorded which). The receptors shown here come from an adult woman who had mild COVID-19 (a few samples of this study predate the infection). Cell type and time point are not known.

This clonotype has a handful of counts. CDR3 in amino acids: CATRGLAGENEQFF. The CDR3 region has the DNA TGTGCCACCAGGGGTCTAGCGGGGGAGAATGAGCAGTTCTTC. The chain joins TRBV24-1 to TRBJ2-1; 10 bases align to TRBD2. J was trimmed by 7 bases and V by 7 bases; bases with no gene match: 6. Germline V lookup: CDR1 KGHDR, CDR2 SFDVKD. This CDR3 has 14 residues.

This clonotype appeared a few times. This chain joins TRBV9 and TRBJ2-5; D is unresolved. The CDR3 loop spans 12 amino acids. Germline values: CDR1 SGDLS, CDR2 YYNGEE. V lost 0 bases to trimming and J lost 9 bases, with 9 bases between them. CDR3 bases: TGTGCCAGCAGCGTAGGGCCCGGCCCCCAGTACTTC. Translated, it gives CASSVGPGPQYF.

This sequence joins TRBV3-1 and TRBJ2-5; D may correspond to TRBD1 or TRBD2 (5 bases each). The CDR3 runs to 13 residues. V was shortened by 5 bases and J by 4 bases, with 11 bases between the two germline ends. The germline gives CDR1 LGHDT, CDR2 YNNKEL (reference sequence). CDR3 in amino acids: CASSEGPRETQYF. DNA of the CDR3: TGTGCCAGCAGCGAGGGACCGCGAGAGACCCAGTACTTC.

This rearrangement joins TRBV18 to TRBJ2-3; D perhaps matches TRBD1 (5 bases). Germline values: CDR1 KGHSH, CDR2 LQKENI. Trimming stripped 6 bases from V and 3 bases from J, with 10 bases between. This CDR3 is 13 amino acids long. CDR3 sequence: CASSTELTDTQYF. CDR3 coding DNA: TGTGCCAGCTCGACAGAGCTTACAGATACGCAGTATTTT.

To note about this clonotype: The conserved closing phenylalanine or tryptophan is absent in this CDR3, likely reflecting a read error. This chain connects TRBV7-8 to TRBJ2-1; 15 bases match TRBD2. V was clipped by 5 bases and J by 8 bases; unmatched bases: 13. The CDR3 contains 18 residues. Looked up from germline, CDR1 is SGHVS and CDR2 is FQNEAQ. The CDR3 DNA reads TGTGCCAGCAGCCGGGGACTAGCGGGGGGCAGGGGTTGGGATGAGCAGTTCTTA. It is translated as CASSRGLAGGRGWDEQFL.

In its sample, this clonotype was seen a few times. V is TRBV12-3 or TRBV12-4 and J is TRBJ2-1, with TRBD2 matching 7 bases. V was pared by 4 bases and J by 9 bases, with 12 bases of the junction left unmatched. The CDR3 has 15 amino acids. DNA for the CDR3: TGTGCCAGCAGTTGGGATAGCACCCAGCGGGGTGAGCAGTTCTTC. Amino acid sequence: CASSWDSTQRGEQFF.

The CDR3 loop reads CASSQHQGRVNTEAFF. In nucleotides, the CDR3 is TGTGCCAGCAGCCAACATCAGGGGCGTGTGAACACTGAAGCTTTCTTT. J is TRBJ1-1 and V is TRBV4-2; maybe TRBD1 (6 bases). The V and J ends lost 2 bases and 0 bases respectively, with 13 bases between them. The CDR3 is made up of 16 amino acids. From germline, CDR1 is LGHNA and CDR2 YNFKEQ.

This clonotype was counted at least ten times. The chain recombines TRBV7-2 with TRBJ2-2; 11 bases agree with TRBD2. The germline CDR1 and CDR2 sequences are SGHTA and FQGNSA. The CDR3 consists of 16 residues. Trimming cost V 3 bases and J 4 bases; bases outside gene matches: 4. CDR3: CASSFSGGAITGELFF. CDR3 bases: TGTGCCAGCAGCTTTAGCGGGGGGGCTATCACCGGGGAGCTGTTTTTT.

This clonotype was detected only a few times. The rearrangement joins TRBV20-1 to TRBJ2-1; no firm D call. Trimming took off 5 bases at V and 1 base at J, with 15 bases between the two ends. The CDR3 extends over 15 amino acids. The V gene's germline CDR1 is DFQATT and CDR2 SNEGSKA (reference sequence). As DNA, the CDR3 is TGCAGTGCTTTTCTCGGGTCTATATCCTACAATGAGCAGTTCTTC. It encodes CSAFLGSISYNEQFF.

About this clonotype itself: Germline is not matched at one junction end, which may reflect a read error. The chain links TRBV7-2 to TRBJ2-3; 8 bases are shared with TRBD2. CDR1 is SGHTA, CDR2 FQGNSA, per germline. The CDR3 contains 15 residues. The CDR3: CASSRSGGVTDMQYF. CDR3 coding DNA: TGTGCCAGCAGCAGGAGCGGGGGAGTTACAGATATGCAGTATTTT.

The chain recombines TRBV20-1 with TRBJ1-1; D perhaps matches TRBD1 (5 bases). CDR3 length: 16 amino acids. The V end lost 0 bases, the J end lost 1 base, and 15 bases lay between the germline ends. Germline loops: CDR1 DFQATT, CDR2 SNEGSKA (reference sequence). The CDR3 protein is CSARDPAWGENTEAFF. The DNA of the CDR3 is TGCAGTGCTAGAGATCCCGCTTGGGGGGAGAACACTGAAGCTTTCTTT.

This clonotype was picked up a small number of times. The chain is built from TRBV6-5 and TRBJ2-1; the match to TRBD2 covers 8 bases. V lost 1 base to trimming and J lost 5 bases; unmatched junction nucleotides: 4. CDR3 length equals 15 residues. Germline V lookup: CDR1 MNHEY, CDR2 SVGAGI. CDR3 residues: CASSYFGTRHNEQFF. For the CDR3, the DNA is TGTGCCAGCAGTTACTTCGGGACTAGGCACAATGAGCAGTTCTTC.

This clonotype has ten or more counts. This sequence joins TRBV12-3 or TRBV12-4 and TRBJ2-1; 8 positions match TRBD2. The CDR3 consists of 14 residues. V was clipped by 6 bases and J by 6 bases; unmatched bases: 7. The CDR3 spells CASSRRTSSNEQFF. CDR3 in DNA: TGTGCCAGCAGCCGAAGGACTAGCTCCAATGAGCAGTTCTTC.

The chain recombines TRBV12-5 with TRBJ1-1, with no clear D. Germline assignment: CDR1 LGHNT and CDR2 FRNRAP. Trimming removed 7 bases from V and 5 bases from J, with 17 bases in between. The CDR3 consists of 14 residues. As DNA, the CDR3 is TGTGCTAGTGCAGCAAGGGCTGAGGGAACTGAAGCTTTCTTT. Translated: CASAARAEGTEAFF.

This clonotype was found many times. This sequence joins TRBV12-3 or TRBV12-4 and TRBJ1-6, with a possible D match to TRBD1 (5 bases). Trimming shortened V by 4 bases and J by 7 bases, and 8 bases separated the two germline ends. The length of the CDR3 is 13 residues. For the CDR3, the DNA is TGTGCCAGCAGTTCGACAGAGAATTCACCCCTCCACTTT. It yields the protein CASSSTENSPLHF.

J is TRBJ1-2 and V is TRBV7-8; D unresolved. The CDR3 has 13 amino acids. V lost 1 base and J 8 bases, leaving 11 bases between the germline ends. Per germline, CDR1 SGHVS and CDR2 FQNEAQ. CDR3 DNA sequence: TGTGCCAGCAGCTTAGTAACTGCGGGAGGCTACACCTTC. Residues: CASSLVTAGGYTF.

The chain carries TRBV5-5 and TRBJ1-5; D ambiguous. This CDR3 comprises 17 residues. Germline CDR1 reads SGHKS; CDR2 reads YYEKEE (reference sequence). V was cut by 0 bases and J by 1 base, with 14 bases left in between. CDR3 residues: CASSLERPTGSNQPQHF. In DNA form, the CDR3 reads TGTGCCAGCAGCTTGGAGCGGCCGACCGGGAGCAATCAGCCCCAGCATTTT.

The chain joins TRBV6-5 to TRBJ2-5, with 10 bases that match TRBD2. Germline CDR1 reads MNHEY; CDR2 reads SVGAGI. The CDR3 contains 15 residues. After removal of 6 bases from V and 3 bases from J, the junction contained 7 bases not matched to a gene. In DNA, the CDR3 is TGTGCCAGCAGGGGGATGGGACTAGCGAAAGAGACCCAGTACTTC. Translation: CASRGMGLAKETQYF.

The chain couples TRBV5-1 to TRBJ1-1; D is perhaps TRBD1 (6 bases). The CDR3 is 14 amino acids. Trimming stripped 2 bases from V and 5 bases from J, with 13 bases between. Germline V gene sequence: CDR1 SGHRS, CDR2 YFSETQ. The CDR3 region has the DNA TGCGCCAGCAGCTTACGGACAGCGGGAACTGAAGCTTTCTTT. As protein: CASSLRTAGTEAFF.

The chain recombines TRBV5-1 with TRBJ2-7; 8 bases agree with TRBD1. With V trimmed by 7 bases and J by 5 bases, 23 bases remained unmatched. Germline V lookup: CDR1 SGHRS, CDR2 YFSETQ. The CDR3 is 18 residues long. The CDR3 region is CASGDTGLRRQGRHEQYF. In DNA, the CDR3 is TGCGCCAGCGGGGACACTGGACTACGCCGACAGGGGCGCCACGAGCAGTACTTC.

This clonotype turned up a few times. One end of the junction is discordant with germline, which a read error may explain. The chain has TRBV7-9 and TRBJ1-4; D gene uncertain. Germline V gives CDR1 SEHNR, CDR2 FQNEAQ (reference sequence). The CDR3 is 12 residues long. The CDR3 DNA follows: TGTGCCAGCAGCCCCTCCGGGTCCCCCCTACTTTTT. The encoded protein is CASSPSGSPLLF.

This clonotype was found a few times. The CDR3 loop is CASSLMGGANNEQFF. DNA for the CDR3: TGTGCCAGCAGCTTAATGGGCGGGGCTAACAATGAGCAGTTCTTC. This chain joins TRBV7-3 and TRBJ2-1; TRBD2 is a possible D gene (6 bases). Trimming pared 1 base from V and 5 bases from J, leaving 12 bases between. The V gene's germline CDR1 is SGHTA and CDR2 FQGTGA. CDR3 length equals 15 residues.

This clonotype was seen a few times. V is TRBV6-2 or TRBV6-3 and J is TRBJ1-2; D not certain. Germline CDR1 is MNHEY and CDR2 is SVGEGT. The CDR3 sequence is 15 residues long. Trimming stripped 7 bases from V and 7 bases from J, with 22 bases between. CDR3 DNA: TGTGCCAGCAATCTACTCCCCGGGAAATCTACTGGCTACACCTTC. Its protein is CASNLLPGKSTGYTF.

The chain links TRBV9 to TRBJ2-7, with 7 bases that match TRBD1. Losses at the gene ends were 0 bases for V and 1 base for J; bases not matched to a gene: 13. CDR3 size: 18 residues. Germline V gene data show CDR1 as SGDLS and CDR2 as YYNGEE. Here the CDR3 reads CASSVGTSDRDISYEQYF. For the CDR3, the DNA is TGTGCCAGCAGCGTAGGGACCTCCGACAGGGATATTTCCTACGAGCAGTACTTC.

The chain links TRBV7-2 to TRBJ1-6; TRBD1 is a possible D gene (6 bases). V was shortened by 2 bases and J by 14 bases, with 22 bases between the two germline ends. Germline CDR1 and CDR2: SGHTA and FQGNSA. The CDR3 loop spans 16 amino acids. The CDR3 DNA reads TGTGCCAGCAGCTTACAGGGGCCACCTTTGATTCCGGCCCTCCACTTT. This encodes CASSLQGPPLIPALHF.

This clonotype was counted a few times. The rearrangement joins TRBV5-1 to TRBJ2-2, with unresolved D. The germline V gene has CDR1 SGHRS and CDR2 YFSETQ. Trimming pared 0 bases from V and 7 bases from J, leaving 7 bases between. CDR3 length equals 13 residues. CDR3 DNA sequence: TGCGCCAGCAGCTTGGAAGGGTACGGGGAGCTGTTTTTT. This sequence encodes CASSLEGYGELFF.

This clonotype was picked up a small number of times. The chain couples TRBV12-3 or TRBV12-4 to TRBJ2-7; no clear D. V shed 0 bases and J shed 7 bases, with 10 bases lying between them. The CDR3 totals 13 residues. CDR3 protein: CASSLALVSEQYF. In nucleotides, the CDR3 is TGTGCCAGCAGTTTAGCGCTGGTTTCGGAGCAGTACTTC.

J is TRBJ2-6 and V is TRBV29-1; D ambiguous. The germline V and J ends were trimmed by 4 bases and 0 bases, with 7 bases remaining between them. CDR3 length equals 14 residues. From germline, CDR1 is SQVTM and CDR2 ANQGSEA. The CDR3, as DNA: TGCAGCGTTGCCCTCTCCTCTGGGGCCAACGTCCTGACTTTC. Its protein is CSVALSSGANVLTF.

This sequence joins TRBV6-2 or TRBV6-3 and TRBJ2-3; perhaps TRBD2 as D (5 bases). From germline, CDR1 is MNHEY and CDR2 SVGEGT. This CDR3 is built from 11 residues. The V end lost 5 bases, the J end lost 5 bases, and 5 bases lay between the germline ends. DNA of the CDR3: TGTGCCAGCAGTGCGGGAGATACGCAGTATTTT. This gives the protein CASSAGDTQYF.

Only a few counts were recorded for this clonotype. The chain combines TRBV7-2 with TRBJ1-2; D gene unclear. The CDR3 contains 16 residues. CDR1 and CDR2 (germline): SGHTA, FQGNSA. V gave up 1 base and J gave up 4 bases, with 16 bases separating them. CDR3 sequence reads: CASSLEQDGGFYGYTF. CDR3 bases: TGTGCCAGCAGCTTAGAGCAGGACGGCGGATTCTATGGCTACACCTTC.

This clonotype was seen more than once but under ten times. This may stem from a read error, because a much larger clone lies one nucleotide away. The J gene is TRBJ2-5, the V gene TRBV7-2; D is unresolved. Germline CDR1 is SGHTA and CDR2 is FQGNSA. The CDR3 has 11 amino acids. The ends were cut back, 1 base at V and 7 bases at J, with 4 bases in the middle. The CDR3 sequence is CASSLEVTQYF. DNA of the CDR3: TGTGCCAGCAGCTTAGAGGTGACCCAGTACTTC.